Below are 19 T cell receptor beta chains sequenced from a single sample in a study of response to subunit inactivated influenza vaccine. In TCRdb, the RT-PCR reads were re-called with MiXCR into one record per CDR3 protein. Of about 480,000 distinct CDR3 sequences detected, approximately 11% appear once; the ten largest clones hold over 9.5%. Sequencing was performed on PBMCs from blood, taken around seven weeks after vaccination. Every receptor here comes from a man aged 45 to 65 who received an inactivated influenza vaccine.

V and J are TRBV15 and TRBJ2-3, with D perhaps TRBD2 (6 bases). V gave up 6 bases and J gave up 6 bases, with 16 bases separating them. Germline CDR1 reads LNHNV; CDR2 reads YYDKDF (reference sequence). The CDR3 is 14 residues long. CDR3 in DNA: TGTGCCACCAGTGGTTCCGGGGGTGGTGATACGCAGTATTTT. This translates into CATSGSGGGDTQYF.

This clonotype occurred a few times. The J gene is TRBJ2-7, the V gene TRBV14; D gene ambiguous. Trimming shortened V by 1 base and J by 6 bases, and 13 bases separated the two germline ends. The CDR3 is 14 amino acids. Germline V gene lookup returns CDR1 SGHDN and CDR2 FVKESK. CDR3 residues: CASSQVGSWVEQYF. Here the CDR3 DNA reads TGTGCCAGCAGCCAAGTTGGATCTTGGGTCGAGCAGTACTTC.

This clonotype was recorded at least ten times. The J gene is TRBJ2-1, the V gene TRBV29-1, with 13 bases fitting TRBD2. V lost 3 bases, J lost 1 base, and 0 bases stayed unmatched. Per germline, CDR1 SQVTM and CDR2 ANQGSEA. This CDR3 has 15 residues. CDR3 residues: CSVETSGRSYNEQFF. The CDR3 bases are TGCAGCGTTGAGACTAGCGGGAGGTCCTACAATGAGCAGTTCTTC.

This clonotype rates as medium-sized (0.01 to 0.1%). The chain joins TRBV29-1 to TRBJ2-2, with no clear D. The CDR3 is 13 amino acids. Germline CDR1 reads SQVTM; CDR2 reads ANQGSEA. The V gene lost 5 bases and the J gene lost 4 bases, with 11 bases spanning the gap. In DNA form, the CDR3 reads TGCAGCGTTCCTTTCCGCGGCACCGGGGAGCTGTTTTTT. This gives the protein CSVPFRGTGELFF.

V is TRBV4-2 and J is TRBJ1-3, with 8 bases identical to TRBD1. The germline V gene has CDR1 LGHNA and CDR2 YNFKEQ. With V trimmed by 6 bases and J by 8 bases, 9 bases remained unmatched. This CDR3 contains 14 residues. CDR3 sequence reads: CASSPGQGRDTIYF. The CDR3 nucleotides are TGTGCCAGCAGTCCCGGACAGGGTAGGGACACCATATATTTT.

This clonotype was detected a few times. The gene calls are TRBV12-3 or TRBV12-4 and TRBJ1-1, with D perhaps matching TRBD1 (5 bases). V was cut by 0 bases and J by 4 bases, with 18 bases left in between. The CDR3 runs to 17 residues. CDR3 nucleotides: TGTGCCAGCAGTTTAGCGTATCCCCCCCTCGGGGGCACTGAAGCTTTCTTT. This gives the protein CASSLAYPPLGGTEAFF.

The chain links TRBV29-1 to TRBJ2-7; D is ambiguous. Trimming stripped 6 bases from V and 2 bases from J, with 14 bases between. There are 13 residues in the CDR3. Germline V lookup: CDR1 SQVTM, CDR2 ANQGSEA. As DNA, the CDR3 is TGCAGCGTCGCACGGTGGCAGACCTACGAGCAGTACTTC. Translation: CSVARWQTYEQYF.

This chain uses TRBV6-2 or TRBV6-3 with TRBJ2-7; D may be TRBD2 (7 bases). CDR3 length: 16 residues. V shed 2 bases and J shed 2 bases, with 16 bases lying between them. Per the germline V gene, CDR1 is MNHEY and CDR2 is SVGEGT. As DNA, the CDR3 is TGTGCCAGCAGTTACGCCGAACGGGGGGCTCCCTACGAGCAGTACTTC. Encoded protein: CASSYAERGAPYEQYF.

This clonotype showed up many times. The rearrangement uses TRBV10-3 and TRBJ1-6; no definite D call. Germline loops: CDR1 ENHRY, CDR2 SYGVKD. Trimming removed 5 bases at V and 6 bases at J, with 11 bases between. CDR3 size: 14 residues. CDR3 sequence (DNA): TGTGCCATCAGTCGAGAAGCTTCTAATTCACCCCTCCACTTT. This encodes CAISREASNSPLHF.

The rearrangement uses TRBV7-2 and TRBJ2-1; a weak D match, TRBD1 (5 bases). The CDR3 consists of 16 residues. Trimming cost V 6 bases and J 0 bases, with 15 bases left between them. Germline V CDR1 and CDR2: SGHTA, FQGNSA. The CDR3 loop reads CASRARAQSSYNEQFF. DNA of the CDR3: TGTGCCAGCAGGGCCAGGGCGCAGAGCTCCTACAATGAGCAGTTCTTC. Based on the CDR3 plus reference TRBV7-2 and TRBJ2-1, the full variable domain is GAGVSQSPSNKVTEKGKDVELRCDPISGHTALYWYRQSLGQGLEFLIYFQGNSAPDKSGLPSDRFSAERTGGSVSTLTIQRTQQEDSAVYLCASRARAQSSYNEQFFGPGTRLTVL.

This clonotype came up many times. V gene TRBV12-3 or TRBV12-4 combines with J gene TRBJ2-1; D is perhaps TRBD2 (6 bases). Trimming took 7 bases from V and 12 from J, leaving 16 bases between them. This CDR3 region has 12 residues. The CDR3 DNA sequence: TGTGCCAGCACGCTAGGTGCGGGAAGGCAGTTCTTC. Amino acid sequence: CASTLGAGRQFF.

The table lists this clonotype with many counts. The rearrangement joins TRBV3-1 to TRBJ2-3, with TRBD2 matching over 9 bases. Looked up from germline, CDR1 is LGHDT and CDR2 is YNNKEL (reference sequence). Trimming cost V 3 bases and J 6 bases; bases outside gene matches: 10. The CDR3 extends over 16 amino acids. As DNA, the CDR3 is TGTGCCAGCAGCCAGGTGGCGGGAGGGTACCTTGATACGCAGTATTTT. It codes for CASSQVAGGYLDTQYF.

As DNA, the CDR3 is TGTGCCAGCAGCCTAAGTAGTCGCGTCGGTGAGCAGTTCTTC. Translating it yields CASSLSSRVGEQFF. The V and J genes are TRBV9 and TRBJ2-1; D remains unclear. The V gene's germline CDR1 is SGDLS and CDR2 YYNGEE. This CDR3 region has 14 residues. V was clipped by 4 bases and J by 9 bases, with 17 bases between them.

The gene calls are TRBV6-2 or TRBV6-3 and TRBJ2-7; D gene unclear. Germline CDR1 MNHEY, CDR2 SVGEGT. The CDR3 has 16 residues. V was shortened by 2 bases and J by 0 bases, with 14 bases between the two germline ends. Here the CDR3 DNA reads TGTGCCAGCAGTTACAAGGTACTTCTGCCCTCCTACGAGCAGTACTTC. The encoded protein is CASSYKVLLPSYEQYF.

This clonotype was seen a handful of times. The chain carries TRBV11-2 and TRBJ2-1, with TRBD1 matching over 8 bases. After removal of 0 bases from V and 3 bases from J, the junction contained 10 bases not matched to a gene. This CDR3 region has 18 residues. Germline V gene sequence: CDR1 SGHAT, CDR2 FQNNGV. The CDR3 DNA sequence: TGTGCCAGCAGCTTAGATACAGGGGGACGGCAAGACTACAATGAGCAGTTCTTC. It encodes CASSLDTGGRQDYNEQFF. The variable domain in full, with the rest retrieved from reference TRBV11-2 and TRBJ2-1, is EAGVAQSPRYKIIEKRQSVAFWCNPISGHATLYWYQQILGQGPKLLIQFQNNGVVDDSQLPKDRFSAERLKGVDSTLKIQPAKLEDSAVYLCASSLDTGGRQDYNEQFFGPGTRLTVL.

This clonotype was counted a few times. CDR3 in amino acids: CSVTPSTDTQYF. CDR3 in DNA: TGCAGCGTCACCCCTAGCACAGATACGCAGTATTTT. This chain links TRBV29-1 with TRBJ2-3; D is undetermined. The germline V and J ends were trimmed by 6 bases and 0 bases, with 7 bases remaining between them. The CDR3 length is 12 residues. Looked up from germline, CDR1 is SQVTM and CDR2 is ANQGSEA.

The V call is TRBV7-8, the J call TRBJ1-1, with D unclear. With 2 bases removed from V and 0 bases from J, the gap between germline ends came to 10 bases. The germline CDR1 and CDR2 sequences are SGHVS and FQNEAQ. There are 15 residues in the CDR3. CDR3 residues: CASSLPGYMNTEAFF. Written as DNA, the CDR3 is TGTGCCAGCAGCTTACCCGGATACATGAACACTGAAGCTTTCTTT. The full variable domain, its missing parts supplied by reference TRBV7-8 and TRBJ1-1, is GAGVSQSPRYKVAKRGQDVALRCDPISGHVSLFWYQQALGQGPEFLTYFQNEAQLDKSGLPSDRFFAERPEGSVSTLKIQRTQQEDSAVYLCASSLPGYMNTEAFFGQGTRLTVV.

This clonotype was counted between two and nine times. The CDR3 region has the DNA TGTGCCAGCAGCCAACCGACTAGTAACGAGCAGTACTTC. This codes for CASSQPTSNEQYF. This sequence joins TRBV12-3 or TRBV12-4 and TRBJ2-7, with D perhaps TRBD2 (6 bases). Deletions cut 6 bases from V and 5 bases from J, with 14 bases between. The CDR3 totals 13 residues.

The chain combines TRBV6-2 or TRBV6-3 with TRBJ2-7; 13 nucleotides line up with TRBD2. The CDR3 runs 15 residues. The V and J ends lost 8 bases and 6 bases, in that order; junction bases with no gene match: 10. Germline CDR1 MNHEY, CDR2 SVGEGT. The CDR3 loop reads CASGRGLAGMSEQYF. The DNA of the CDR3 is TGTGCCAGCGGAAGGGGACTAGCGGGGATGAGCGAGCAGTACTTC.